Listed below are T cell receptor beta chains from one sample, sequenced in a study of blood T cell repertoires in COVID-19. Clones were sequenced by immunoSEQ multiplex PCR, and TCRdb holds only the in-frame ones, with some missing. The sample comprises fewer than 200,000 clones, around 73% of which are singletons, and approximately 15% rests with the top ten. Specimen: PBMCs or T cells enriched from blood (not recorded which). These receptors were collected from a woman aged 45-59 years who had recovered from COVID-19. The conserved cysteine and the conserved F or W are not part of the CDR3 here.

>TRBV7-8|10|TRBJ1-5
ASSRSGQPQH
>TRBV11-2|15|TRBJ2-7
ASSLLGPISGDYEQY
>TRBV29-1|11|TRBJ2-7
SVGLAGRYEQY
>TRBV9|12|TRBJ1-2
ASSVGTGVYGYT
>TRBV29-1|11|TRBJ2-7
SVPGQGSAGQY
>TRBV5-1|11|TRBJ2-7
ASSVTGNYEQY
>TRBV29-1|10|TRBJ1-2
SVEKPGGGYT
>TRBV7-9|13|TRBJ2-3
ASSLVTGLGNTQY
>TRBV9|10|TRBJ2-3
ASSPVTDTQY
>TRBV2|11|TRBJ2-1
ASSGRQSNEQF
>TRBV7-2|13|TRBJ1-1
ASSLAGGVNTEAF
>TRBV7-3|13|TRBJ2-7
ASSLLAGGSYEQY
>TRBV2|13|TRBJ1-6
ASSSEGAYNSPLH
>TRBV6-5|13|TRBJ2-7
ASLRGPGGGYEQY
>TRBV2|12|TRBJ2-7
ASGRDRGPYEQY
>TRBV10-3|12|TRBJ1-2
AISESETAYGYT
>TRBV3-1/TRBV3-2|14|TRBJ1-4
ASSRGSGGIGEKLF
>TRBV4-2|12|TRBJ1-1
ASSRMGGNTEAF
>TRBV5-1|13|TRBJ2-1
ASSQGLAGHNEQF
>TRBV9|14|TRBJ2-7
ASSVASGSGHYEQY
>TRBV11-2|14|TRBJ2-3
ASSLGAGGSTDTQY
>TRBV24-1|13|TRBJ1-5
ATSDLRGANQPQH
>TRBV18|12|TRBJ2-7
ASSPSAGKIEQY
>TRBV5-1|12|TRBJ1-5
ASSYTGEGQPQH
>TRBV27|16|TRBJ2-3
ASRPPPGLAGGSDTQY
>TRBV30|11|TRBJ1-1
AWKWQPNTEAF
>TRBV18|13|TRBJ2-1
ASSPGQSSYNEQF
>TRBV6-5|11|TRBJ1-2
ASSHSQGSGYT
>TRBV19|12|TRBJ1-2
ASSPTGSAYDYT
>TRBV11-2|15|TRBJ1-4
ASSLHRGEGTNEKLF
>TRBV5-8|13|TRBJ1-1
ASSLTTGPVSEAF
>TRBV6-5|13|TRBJ2-3
ASSLQGLRGDTQY
>TRBV29-1|11|TRBJ1-2
SVGAGADRGYT
>TRBV3-1/TRBV3-2|15|TRBJ2-1
ASSQMRTTGGYNEQF
>TRBV5-1|14|TRBJ2-5
ASSLNDPEAGETQY
>TRBV6-2/TRBV6-3|13|TRBJ2-3
ASSYRSGDTDTQY
>TRBV11-3|13|TRBJ2-1
ASSFRGGRDNEQF
>TRBV6-1|14|TRBJ2-1
ASSEDIAGAGNEQF
>TRBV3-1/TRBV3-2|10|TRBJ2-3
ASSALGDTQY
>TRBV28|15|TRBJ1-2
ASSLTYGTGRQGGYT
>TRBV19|12|TRBJ1-6
ASTDGVGVSPLH
>TRBV10-3|13|TRBJ1-5
ATKSTGESNQPQH
>TRBV7-9|12|TRBJ2-7
ASSSRGSHYEQY
>TRBV10-3|9|TRBJ2-5
AIRDRGTQY
>TRBV4-3|14|TRBJ2-2
ASSQVVRANTGELF
>TRBV12-1|13|TRBJ2-2
ASRVGTRCSGELF
>TRBV25-1|9|TRBJ1-1
ASIQNTEAF
>TRBV5-4|11|TRBJ1-2
ASSLGDYEGYT
>TRBV3-1/TRBV3-2|13|TRBJ2-2
ASSQSGSNTGELF
>TRBV5-5|12|TRBJ2-3
ASSFTGIADTQY
>TRBV19|12|TRBJ2-2
ASTELAYTGELF
>TRBV2|16|TRBJ2-2
ASSEARLAGAATGELF
>TRBV27|11|TRBJ1-1
ASSLLGGTEAF
>TRBV19|12|TRBJ2-6
ATLGLSGANVLT
>TRBV3-1/TRBV3-2|14|TRBJ2-7
ASSHQTSGRSREQY